This TCR beta chain is drawn from a study of blood T cell repertoires in COVID-19. Study-wide background: Sources were T cells, B-cell-depleted T cells, or PBMCs; the material itself was cDNA or gDNA.

V lost 3 bases and J 6 bases, leaving 18 bases between the germline ends. Germline CDR1 reads KGHSH; CDR2 reads LQKENI. The CDR3 runs to 16 residues. TCRdb keeps only in-frame clones here, not all; method: immunoSEQ multiplex PCR. In the table there are around 390,000 clones, more than 75% of which are singletons. Participants were placed into cohorts based on the clinical history they reported. Each recovered donor of Cohort 3 presented with two negative PCRs, clearance, or symptom resolution. The sequencing sample was made of PBMCs or T cells enriched from blood (not recorded which). The receptor comes from a woman aged 50 to 60 who had recovered from COVID-19. The J gene is TRBJ1-5, the V gene TRBV18; no clear D gene. The chain's CDR3 is CASSPGVSTVGQPQHF. CDR3 nucleotide sequence: TGTGCCAGCTCACCGGGAGTCAGCACGGTTGGTCAGCCCCAGCATTTT.